This T cell receptor (beta chain) stems from a study of blood T cell repertoires in COVID-19. Study details: Researchers got acute and convalescent COVID-19 samples from the United States, Italy and Spain.

Authors' analysis steps: Nucleated cell number was recorded as an estimate derived from reference gene primer amplification. TCRdb keeps only in-frame clones here, not all; method: immunoSEQ multiplex PCR. V, J and clone size derive from that table, while D and trimming were established from the DNA sequence. Altogether 95,000 to 120,000 clones are present, approximately 88% being singletons, with the ten largest covering 2.4%. This TCR derives from a human donor in a cohort sampled during active COVID-19. Sequenced: peripheral blood.

CDR3 region: CASSLRLAGATDTQYF. The DNA of the CDR3 is TGCGCCAGCAGCCTCAGATTAGCGGGAGCCACAGATACGCAGTATTTT. The chain links TRBV5-1 to TRBJ2-3, with 9 positions matching TRBD2. The junction had 8 bases not matched to a gene; V was cut back by 4 bases and J by 2 bases. The CDR3 covers 16 residues. CDR1 and CDR2 from the germline V gene are SGHRS and YFSETQ.